Listed below are T cell receptor beta chains from one sample, sequenced in a study of early stage breast cancer tumors. Some clones are missing from TCRdb's copy, which holds only in-frame ones; the method was immunoSEQ multiplex PCR. The data show 9,500 to 11,000 clones, around 72% seen once. Sequenced sample: breast tumor tissue. Receptors were obtained from a person aged 70 to 80 with breast cancer. Both conserved end residues are trimmed from each CDR3. Each record gives: V gene, J gene, clone size, CDR3 protein. Only part of the rows carry a size: once, few, many, or a class if the clone is expanded.

TRBV28	TRBJ1-1	NA	ATNPGPTEAF
TRBV7-2	TRBJ2-5	NA	ASSFPAGTRVLETQY
TRBV23-1	TRBJ1-5	NA	ASRGREWDQPQH
TRBV4-3	TRBJ2-2	NA	ASSHGGTSLDFTGELF
TRBV7-9	TRBJ2-2	few	ASKEPGSGGDTGELF
TRBV2	TRBJ1-1	NA	ATQQGLNTEAF
TRBV19	TRBJ2-5	NA	ASSERQQETQY
TRBV20-1	TRBJ1-2	few	SVYEASGYT
TRBV29-1	TRBJ2-7	NA	SVVGGASYEQY
TRBV5-5	TRBJ1-1	few	ASSLQALTEAF
TRBV5-1	TRBJ2-5	once	ASSLGQQETQY
TRBV7-8	TRBJ2-2	NA	ASSSFGLAVGTGELF
TRBV29-1	TRBJ1-2	NA	SVDTGMVYGYT
TRBV7-2	TRBJ2-3	NA	ASSSLGGGADTQY